The 7 T cell receptor beta chains below all came from one sample that was sequenced in a study of CD8 T cells in ankylosing spondylitis. Each CDR3 protein is one row after TCRdb ran MiXCR on the 5' RACE reads. The sample carries some 63,000 distinct CDR3 sequences, approximately 5.7% recorded once. What was sequenced was synovial fluid, either unsorted or a sorted T cell fraction (not recorded which). The source of these receptors is a male donor with ankylosing spondylitis.

The rearrangement joins TRBV5-1 to TRBJ2-7, with a tentative D call TRBD2 (6 bases). The germline gives CDR1 SGHRS, CDR2 YFSETQ. This CDR3 has 15 residues. V shed 7 bases and J shed 4 bases, with 21 bases lying between them. DNA of the CDR3: TGCGCCAGCCACCACCATCCGGGAGATTCGTACGAGCAGTACTTC. Protein: CASHHHPGDSYEQYF.

The chain uses TRBV7-6 and TRBJ1-3; D not resolved. The length of the CDR3 is 14 residues. Germline-derived CDR1 and CDR2 are SGHVS and FNYEAQ. V dropped 2 bases and J dropped 0 bases, with 5 bases sitting between them. In DNA form, the CDR3 reads TGTGCCAGCAGCTTAATGGGCTCTGGAAACACCATATATTTT. The encoded protein is CASSLMGSGNTIYF.

This clonotype was counted between two and nine times. J is TRBJ1-2 and V is TRBV6-1, with D unresolved. Germline CDR1 reads MNHNS; CDR2 reads SASEGT. The V and J ends lost 0 bases and 1 base respectively, with 6 bases between them. The CDR3 runs to 14 residues. CDR3 nucleotide sequence: TGTGCCAGCAGTGAAGCGGGTTTTAACTATGGCTACACCTTC. Translating gives CASSEAGFNYGYTF.

The chain is built from TRBV6-2 or TRBV6-3 and TRBJ2-5, with TRBD2 matching 12 bases. The CDR3 is made up of 14 amino acids. The germline CDR1 and CDR2 sequences are MNHEY and SVGEGT. V dropped 10 bases and J dropped 5; count of bases not matched to a gene: 8. This chain's CDR3 is CATYRGLAGETQYF. Written as DNA, the CDR3 is TGTGCCACATATCGGGGACTAGCGGGTGAGACCCAGTACTTC.

V gene TRBV5-6 combines with J gene TRBJ2-7, with unresolved D. This CDR3 is 13 amino acids long. In germline, CDR1 is SGHDT, CDR2 YYEEEE. V lost 1 base to trimming and J lost 2 bases, with 7 bases between them. CDR3 amino acids: CASSLTETYEQYF. In DNA, the CDR3 is TGTGCCAGCAGCTTGACCGAAACCTACGAGCAGTACTTC.

This clonotype was seen repeatedly, ten times or more. V and J are TRBV18 and TRBJ2-1; D unclear. Trimming removed 2 bases from V and 8 bases from J, with 4 bases in between. CDR1 is KGHSH and CDR2 is LQKENI in the germline V gene. CDR3 size: 11 residues. CDR3 amino acids: CASSPMDEQFF. The CDR3 DNA is TGTGCCAGCTCACCAATGGATGAGCAGTTCTTC.

The V gene is TRBV10-3, the J gene TRBJ2-7, with TRBD2 as a possible D gene (6 bases). Germline V gives CDR1 ENHRY, CDR2 SYGVKD. V shed 4 bases and J shed 4 bases, with 14 bases lying between them. This CDR3 comprises 14 residues. The CDR3 spells CAISVTGVRYEQYF. DNA for the CDR3: TGTGCCATCAGTGTGACGGGAGTAAGGTACGAGCAGTACTTC.